These 19 T cell receptor beta chains share one sample of origin, sequenced in a study of cytomegalovirus exposure and HLA in healthy donors. Sequencing was performed with immunoSEQ multiplex PCR; in TCRdb, only in-frame clones are kept and a portion is missing. The sample carries some 150,000 clones, less than 95% recorded once. Sequencing was done on a sample of PBMCs. The receptors here all came from a man between 18 and 35 years old in good health and CMV-seropositive.

The chain employs TRBV5-1 and TRBJ2-7, with D possibly TRBD1 on 6 matching bases. This CDR3 has 14 residues. Trimming stripped 4 bases from V and 0 bases from J, with 11 bases between. Germline-derived CDR1 and CDR2 are SGHRS and YFSETQ. The CDR3 is CASSGTGSSYEQYF. DNA for the CDR3: TGCGCCAGCAGCGGAACAGGGAGCTCCTACGAGCAGTACTTC.

Written as DNA, the CDR3 is TGCGCCAGCAGCTTGGCCTCGGAACAGGTTAAGTTCTTC. Amino acid sequence: CASSLASEQVKFF. The chain joins TRBV5-1 to TRBJ2-1; D possibly corresponds to TRBD1 (5 bases). The CDR3 runs to 13 residues. CDR1 is SGHRS and CDR2 is YFSETQ in the germline V gene. V was cut by 0 bases and J by 14 bases, with 15 bases left in between.

The chain carries TRBV10-2 and TRBJ2-7; 9 nucleotides align to TRBD2. The CDR3 has 14 amino acids. With 0 bases clipped from V and 7 bases from J, the junction kept 4 bases outside the gene matches. CDR1 is WSHSY and CDR2 is SAAADI in the germline V gene. CDR3 DNA sequence: TGCGCCAGCAGTGAGTCGGGCCTAGCGGGGGAGCAGTACTTC. This sequence encodes CASSESGLAGEQYF.

V usage is TRBV14 and J usage is TRBJ2-7, with D tentatively TRBD1 (6 bases). The CDR3 runs to 14 residues. The germline V gene encodes CDR1 SGHDN and CDR2 FVKESK. Trimming removed 4 bases from V and 0 bases from J, with 10 bases in between. Here the CDR3 DNA reads TGTGCCAGCAGCCTAGACAGGAACTCCTACGAGCAGTACTTC. It translates to CASSLDRNSYEQYF.

The J gene is TRBJ1-1, the V gene TRBV6-4; 8 bases align to TRBD1. From germline, CDR1 is MRHNA and CDR2 SNTAGT. The CDR3 loop spans 13 amino acids. J was trimmed by 8 bases and V by 3 bases; bases with no gene match: 5. The CDR3 loop is CASSERTGREAFF. In DNA form, the CDR3 reads TGTGCCAGCAGTGAAAGGACAGGGCGGGAAGCTTTCTTT.

The gene calls are TRBV30 and TRBJ2-7; 7 bases map to TRBD2. This CDR3 spans 17 amino acids. V dropped 0 bases and J dropped 1; count of bases not matched to a gene: 12. Germline loops: CDR1 GTSNPN, CDR2 SVGIG (reference sequence). The CDR3 coding sequence is TGTGCCTGGAGTGTAGGGGAGACGGGGGGTTATTCCTACGAGCAGTACTTC. Translation: CAWSVGETGGYSYEQYF.

J is TRBJ1-1 and V is TRBV10-3; tentative D call: TRBD1 (6 bases). Trimming stripped 6 bases from V and 4 bases from J, with 18 bases between. Looked up from germline, CDR1 is ENHRY and CDR2 is SYGVKD. This CDR3 is 15 amino acids long. In DNA, the CDR3 is TGTGCCATCAGATCTTCCGGGACATTGGGCACTGAAGCTTTCTTT. As protein: CAIRSSGTLGTEAFF.

The V and J genes are TRBV6-5 and TRBJ2-7, with D unresolved. V was pared by 10 bases and J by 0 bases, with 13 bases between. CDR1 is MNHEY and CDR2 is SVGAGI in the germline V gene. The CDR3 is made up of 13 amino acids. The CDR3 here is CATRQRSSYEQYF. The CDR3 DNA reads as TGTGCCACTCGGCAGAGGAGCTCCTACGAGCAGTACTTC.

The chain recombines TRBV10-2 with TRBJ2-1; TRBD2 matches 10 bases. This CDR3 comprises 16 residues. V trimming: 6 bases; J trimming: 2 bases; junction bases outside the gene matches: 7. Germline CDR1 is WSHSY and CDR2 is SAAADI. CDR3 loop: CASRKREGGPYNEQFF. The CDR3 region has the DNA TGCGCCAGCAGGAAGCGGGAGGGAGGCCCCTACAATGAGCAGTTCTTC.

CDR3 coding DNA: TGTGCCACCTCGCGGGTTGAGCAGTTCTTC. It is translated as CATSRVEQFF. The chain uses TRBV6-1 and TRBJ2-1, with D possibly being TRBD2 (5 bases). The CDR3 sequence is 10 residues long. Germline assignment: CDR1 MNHNS and CDR2 SASEGT. V lost 10 bases to trimming and J lost 9 bases, with 10 bases between them.

This chain uses TRBV9 with TRBJ2-2; TRBD2 might be the D (5 bases). Germline V gene lookup returns CDR1 SGDLS and CDR2 YYNGEE. Trimming took off 0 bases at V and 4 bases at J, with 13 bases between the two ends. The CDR3 is made up of 16 amino acids. The DNA for the CDR3 is TGTGCCAGCAGCGTAGAGGGCGGGCAGCCCACCGGGGAGCTGTTTTTT. It specifies CASSVEGGQPTGELFF.

The chain recombines TRBV30 with TRBJ2-3; D is perhaps TRBD2 (6 bases). CDR1 is GTSNPN, CDR2 SVGIG, per germline (reference sequence). The CDR3 runs to 12 residues. V was shortened by 4 bases and J by 4 bases, with 9 bases between the two germline ends. In DNA, the CDR3 is TGTGCCTGGACTAGCGCTCCAGATACGCAGTATTTT. Encoded protein: CAWTSAPDTQYF.

This chain connects TRBV6-1 to TRBJ1-5; D may be TRBD1 (5 bases). Trimming cost V 0 bases and J 6 bases, with 6 bases left between them. The germline gives CDR1 MNHNS, CDR2 SASEGT. The CDR3 is made up of 13 amino acids. CDR3 DNA sequence: TGTGCCAGCAGTGAAGCAAGGGGTCAGCCCCAGCATTTT. Translation gives CASSEARGQPQHF.

V and J are TRBV5-1 and TRBJ2-4, with 7 bases aligning to TRBD2. CDR3 length: 15 residues. CDR1 SGHRS and CDR2 YFSETQ come from the germline V gene. J was trimmed by 7 bases and V by 0 bases; bases with no gene match: 7. DNA of the CDR3: TGCGCCAGCAGCTTGGAAGGCGGGAGTATGAACATTCAGTACTTC. Translation gives CASSLEGGSMNIQYF. Together with reference TRBV5-1 and TRBJ2-4, the CDR3 gives the full variable domain: KAGVTQTPRYLIKTRGQQVTLSCSPISGHRSVSWYQQTPGQGLQFLFEYFSETQRNKGNFPGRFSGRQFSNSRSEMNVSTLELGDSALYLCASSLEGGSMNIQYFGAGTRLSVL.

The V call is TRBV9, the J call TRBJ2-2, with D perhaps TRBD2 (7 bases). Germline V gives CDR1 SGDLS, CDR2 YYNGEE. Deletions cut 5 bases from V and 4 bases from J, with 18 bases between. The length of the CDR3 is 16 residues. This chain's CDR3 is CASRAGGQSFTGELFF. The CDR3 coding sequence is TGTGCCAGCAGGGCCGGGGGGCAGTCCTTCACCGGGGAGCTGTTTTTT.

The chain is built from TRBV2 and TRBJ1-3; no clear D gene. V was trimmed by 9 bases and J by 0 bases, leaving 9 bases between them. This CDR3 has 13 amino acids. CDR1 is SNHLY and CDR2 is FYNNEI in the germline V gene. In nucleotides, the CDR3 is TGTGCCAGGAGAGAGAGCTCTGGAAACACCATATATTTT. It translates to CARRESSGNTIYF.

V gene TRBV28 combines with J gene TRBJ2-7; weak D call: TRBD1 (6 bases). Trimming left V 5 bases short and J 2 bases short, with 10 bases between. The germline gives CDR1 MDHEN, CDR2 SYDVKM. The CDR3 runs 13 residues. As DNA, the CDR3 is TGTGCCAGCAGTGTGACAGGAGCCTACGAGCAGTACTTC. Encoded protein: CASSVTGAYEQYF.

This clone has just one count. CDR3: CASSMSGRENNEQFF. CDR3 DNA sequence: TGTGCCAGCAGTATGAGCGGGAGAGAAAACAATGAGCAGTTCTTC. The chain couples TRBV4-2 to TRBJ2-1; 8 bases are shared with TRBD2. Germline V gene sequence: CDR1 LGHNA, CDR2 YNFKEQ. The CDR3 is 15 residues long. With 6 bases clipped from V and 5 bases from J, the junction kept 9 bases outside the gene matches.

CDR3 amino acids: CASSINWDRGDNQPQHF. The CDR3 nucleotides read TGTGCCAGTAGTATTAATTGGGACAGGGGGGACAATCAGCCCCAGCATTTT. The J gene is TRBJ1-5, the V gene TRBV19; 11 nucleotides align to TRBD1. The CDR3 consists of 17 residues. The J segment lost 3 bases and the V segment lost 3 bases, leaving 7 bases of the junction unmatched. Germline assignment: CDR1 LNHDA and CDR2 SQIVND (reference sequence).